This T cell receptor (beta chain) was sequenced for a study of control samples from healthy donors and cancer patients. Libraries were prepared by immunoSEQ multiplex PCR; TCRdb keeps only in-frame clonotypes and omits some of them. The table records 150,000 to 200,000 clones, approximately 94% of them present only once. The germline gives CDR1 SEHNR, CDR2 FQNEAQ (reference sequence). CDR3 length equals 17 residues. The trim removed 0 bases at V and 4 bases at J, leaving 9 bases unmatched. This sequence originates from a young woman in good health. J is TRBJ2-5 and V is TRBV7-9, with TRBD1 matching over 9 bases. Material: blood. The CDR3 loop reads CASSLALPGTGIETQYF. Here the CDR3 DNA reads TGTGCCAGCAGCTTAGCGTTACCAGGGACAGGGATAGAGACCCAGTACTTC.